One and the same sample provided the 8 T cell receptor beta chains below, sequenced in a study of T-cell memory formation after mild COVID-19. One entry per CDR3 protein results from TCRdb running MiXCR on the 5' RACE reads. Of 530,000 or so distinct CDR3 sequences in the sample, 15% to 20% were seen once. Sample: PBMCs or a T cell subset sorted from them (not recorded which). The receptors were gathered from an adult woman who had mild COVID-19 (a few samples of this study predate the infection). Cell type and time point are not known.

The CDR3 DNA reads as TGTGCCAGCAAGTTCCGACTAGCGGGGGGCAATGAGCAGTTCTTC. Translated, it gives CASKFRLAGGNEQFF. The chain uses TRBV6-2 or TRBV6-3 and TRBJ2-1, with TRBD2 matching over 13 bases. Germline CDR1 MNHEY, CDR2 SVGEGT. The CDR3 is 15 residues long. After removal of 7 bases from V and 6 bases from J, the junction contained 6 bases not matched to a gene.

Many counts were recorded for this clonotype. The chain has TRBV4-2 and TRBJ2-7; D is unresolved. Trimming took 3 bases from V and 6 from J, leaving 9 bases between them. Germline-derived CDR1 and CDR2 are LGHNA and YNFKEQ. The CDR3 spans 12 residues. Written as DNA, the CDR3 is TGTGCCAGCAGCCACGCTCCCGGCGAGCAGTACTTC. It yields the protein CASSHAPGEQYF.

The V call is TRBV12-3 or TRBV12-4, the J call TRBJ2-1; D remains ambiguous. This CDR3 region has 15 residues. Trimming pared 3 bases from V and 0 bases from J, leaving 9 bases between. In nucleotides, the CDR3 is TGTGCCAGCAGTTTCGGAGTAAGCTCCTACAATGAGCAGTTCTTC. It specifies CASSFGVSSYNEQFF.

There are a few counts of this clonotype. The gene calls are TRBV20-1 and TRBJ1-2; TRBD1 might be the D (5 bases). Trimming left V 5 bases short and J 2 bases short, with 12 bases between. Germline V lookup: CDR1 DFQATT, CDR2 SNEGSKA (reference sequence). The CDR3 length is 13 residues. The chain's CDR3 is CSAGTARNYGYTF. DNA for the CDR3: TGCAGTGCTGGGACGGCTAGAAACTATGGCTACACCTTC.

This clonotype came up a few times. This chain links TRBV20-1 with TRBJ2-4; 8 bases line up with TRBD1. V lost 8 bases, J lost 7 bases, and 7 bases stayed unmatched. Germline V gene lookup returns CDR1 DFQATT and CDR2 SNEGSKA (reference sequence). The CDR3 loop spans 12 amino acids. The CDR3 DNA reads as TGCAGTATCCCTAGGACAGGGAACATTCAGTACTTC. This encodes CSIPRTGNIQYF.

The V call is TRBV10-3, the J call TRBJ2-1, with D perhaps TRBD1 (6 bases). The CDR3 covers 15 residues. Germline CDR1 is ENHRY and CDR2 is SYGVKD. Trimming removed 8 bases from V and 0 bases from J, with 14 bases in between. The CDR3 reads CAISTGFSSYNEQFF. Written as DNA, the CDR3 is TGTGCCATCTCGACAGGTTTTAGCTCCTACAATGAGCAGTTCTTC.

V usage is TRBV11-2 and J usage is TRBJ1-3; D is uncertain. There are 16 residues in the CDR3. Germline loops: CDR1 SGHAT, CDR2 FQNNGV. Trimming left V 2 bases short and J 8 bases short, with 19 bases between. DNA of the CDR3: TGTGCCAGCAGCTTAAGACCCGGGTTTTTCGTAGACACCATATATTTT. Translating it yields CASSLRPGFFVDTIYF.

The chain recombines TRBV4-2 with TRBJ2-5; 9 nucleotides match TRBD2. CDR1 and CDR2 from the germline V gene are LGHNA and YNFKEQ. Germline trimming cut 6 bases from V and 2 bases from J; bases unmatched to any gene: 13. The CDR3 is 17 amino acids. The CDR3 here is CASSKEGREGFQETQYF. The CDR3 bases are TGTGCCAGCAGTAAGGAGGGGCGGGAGGGTTTTCAAGAGACCCAGTACTTC.